Presented here are 12 T cell receptor beta chains from one specimen sequenced in a study of blood T cell repertoires in COVID-19. Profiling relied on immunoSEQ multiplex PCR, and the TCRdb table lists in-frame clones only, not all of them. The profile covers around 90,000 clones, with about 86% appearing a single time and about 2% taken by the ten largest. Sequencing was carried out using peripheral blood. Receptors originate from a man aged 50 to 60 with COVID-19, enrolled during active disease.

The V and J genes are TRBV7-6 and TRBJ1-4; 12 bases fit TRBD1. V shed 2 bases and J 7 bases; nucleotides not matched to a gene: 5. The CDR3 contains 16 residues. CDR1 is SGHVS and CDR2 is FNYEAQ in the germline V gene. The CDR3 protein is CASSLSPGQGAEKLFF. Written as DNA, the CDR3 is TGTGCCAGCAGCTTATCACCGGGACAGGGGGCTGAAAAACTGTTTTTT.

The rearrangement links TRBV2 to TRBJ2-5; D gene ambiguous. The CDR3 sequence is 14 residues long. Trimming stripped 6 bases from V and 0 bases from J, with 11 bases between. Germline V CDR1 and CDR2: SNHLY, FYNNEI. In DNA form, the CDR3 reads TGTGCCAGCAGGTATGGGCTCCACCAAGAGACCCAGTACTTC. This sequence encodes CASRYGLHQETQYF.

Here the CDR3 DNA reads TGTGCCAGAAGCTTGACCACCAACGGGACAAGCGAGGAAAAACTGTTTTTT. This sequence encodes CARSLTTNGTSEEKLFF. The chain uses TRBV5-3 and TRBJ1-4; D might be TRBD1 (6 bases). TRBV5-3 is identified as an open reading frame with a role that is uncertain. The CDR3 totals 17 residues. Trimming took off 1 base at V and 8 bases at J, with 21 bases between the two ends.

The CDR3 DNA is TGTGCCAGCAGCTTAACCACAGGGGTAGGAGAAAAACTGTTTTTT. Encoded protein: CASSLTTGVGEKLFF. The rearrangement joins TRBV7-9 to TRBJ1-4, with 7 bases that match TRBD1. V lost 2 bases to trimming and J lost 8 bases; unmatched junction nucleotides: 8. Germline V gene sequence: CDR1 SEHNR, CDR2 FQNEAQ (reference sequence). The CDR3 length is 15 residues.

This clone was recorded once. The V gene is TRBV3-1 (or the pseudogene TRBV3-2), the J gene TRBJ1-2; TRBD1 matches 8 bases. This CDR3 comprises 12 residues. The V gene end was trimmed by 8 bases and the J gene end by 7 bases; junction bases not matched to a gene: 6. The germline CDR1 and CDR2 sequences are LGHDT and YNNKEL (reference sequence). This CDR3 is CASGGDRRGYTF. The CDR3 coding sequence is TGTGCCAGCGGGGGGGACAGGCGTGGCTACACCTTC.

This CDR3 reads CATNPGQAFQETQYF. CDR3 bases: TGTGCCACCAATCCGGGACAGGCTTTCCAAGAGACCCAGTACTTC. The chain uses TRBV15 and TRBJ2-5; 8 bases agree with TRBD1. The CDR3 has 15 amino acids. The junction had 8 bases not matched to a gene; V was cut back by 7 bases and J by 1 base. Germline values: CDR1 LNHNV, CDR2 YYDKDF (reference sequence). Complete variable domain (other parts from reference TRBV15 and TRBJ2-5): DAMVIQNPRYQVTQFGKPVTLSCSQTLNHNVMYWYQQKSSQAPKLLFHYYDKDFNNEADTPDNFQSRRPNTSFCFLDIRSPGLGDTAMYLCATNPGQAFQETQYFGPGTRLLVL.

The J gene is TRBJ2-7, the V gene TRBV5-6, with D tentatively TRBD1 (5 bases). Between the trimmed V and J ends, which lost 5 bases and 3 bases, there was a span of 9 bases. The germline gives CDR1 SGHDT, CDR2 YYEEEE. The CDR3 has 12 residues. CDR3 in DNA: TGTGCCAGCAGGGGGCCCAACTACGAGCAGTACTTC. The encoded protein is CASRGPNYEQYF.

The rearrangement links TRBV30 to TRBJ1-1, with D unresolved. V was shortened by 0 bases and J by 3 bases, with 8 bases between the two germline ends. Germline CDR1 and CDR2: GTSNPN and SVGIG (reference sequence). The CDR3 covers 13 residues. The CDR3 DNA reads TGTGCCTGGAGTGTCGAGGCTGACACTGAAGCTTTCTTT. It is translated as CAWSVEADTEAFF.

The V gene is TRBV9, the J gene TRBJ2-7; 8 positions agree with TRBD1. The V and J ends lost 2 bases and 3 bases, in that order; junction bases with no gene match: 7. The CDR3 is 15 amino acids. Germline V gene lookup returns CDR1 SGDLS and CDR2 YYNGEE. CDR3 nucleotides: TGTGCCAGCAGCGTTAGTGCACAGGGGGACTACGAGCAGTACTTC. Its translation: CASSVSAQGDYEQYF.

The chain is built from TRBV5-5 and TRBJ1-5, with 7 bases lining up with TRBD1. This CDR3 is 14 amino acids long. The trim removed 2 bases at V and 5 bases at J, leaving 4 bases unmatched. CDR1 and CDR2 from the germline V gene are SGHKS and YYEKEE (reference sequence). CDR3 loop: CASSFGTAHQPQHF. CDR3 sequence (DNA): TGTGCCAGCAGCTTCGGGACAGCCCATCAGCCCCAGCATTTT.

In its sample, this clone was seen a few times. V is TRBV3-1 (or the pseudogene TRBV3-2) and J is TRBJ2-7; 7 nucleotides match TRBD1. This CDR3 has 16 amino acids. Trimming took 2 bases from V and 1 from J; bases not matched to a gene: 8. Germline loops: CDR1 LGHDT, CDR2 YNNKEL (reference sequence). CDR3 coding DNA: TGTGCCAGCAGCCAACAGGAGGTGACAGGGTCCTACGAGCAGTACTTC. Translated, it gives CASSQQEVTGSYEQYF.

The chain joins TRBV6-1 to TRBJ1-1, with D uncertain. Per the germline V gene, CDR1 is MNHNS and CDR2 is SASEGT. V was pared by 0 bases and J by 2 bases, with 13 bases between. The CDR3 is 16 amino acids. The chain's CDR3 is CASSEAQGGINTEAFF. CDR3 sequence (DNA): TGTGCCAGCAGTGAAGCGCAAGGAGGAATCAACACTGAAGCTTTCTTT.